The present T cell receptor (beta chain) was sequenced within a study of cytomegalovirus exposure and HLA in healthy donors. Whole-study results and caveats: Previous analysis showed most TCR beta V segments were productive about 87% or about 30% of the time. Investigators reported around 150 TCR beta chains as tied to cytomegalovirus.

PCR was performed using 60 Vbeta and 13 Jbeta primers. Libraries were prepared by immunoSEQ multiplex PCR; TCRdb keeps only in-frame clonotypes and omits some of them. The sample includes around 130,000 clones, around 78% of them seen just once. This CDR3 has 17 residues. A note on this clone: The antigen is undetermined.

This receptor was taken from a woman aged 50 to 65 in good health and CMV-seronegative. V is TRBV21-1 and J is TRBJ1-1; the listed D gene, TRBD1, was not tested against the DNA. TRBV21-1 corresponds to a pseudogene. The sequencing sample was made of PBMCs. CDR3 nucleotides: TGTGCCAGCGTCACCATAATACCGGGACAGAGGAACACTGAAGCTTTCTTT. Its protein is CASVTIIPGQRNTEAFF.